Detailed here is one T cell receptor (beta chain). The germline V gene encodes CDR1 KGHSH and CDR2 LQKENI. The CDR3 contains 16 residues. Trimming removed 6 bases from V and 9 bases from J; junction bases left unmatched: 17. This specimen belongs to a study of blood T cell repertoires in COVID-19. Whole-study context: Acute and convalescent COVID-19 specimens originated in the United States, Italy and Spain. Sample material is recorded as cDNA or gDNA derived from T cells, B-cell-depleted T cells, or PBMCs.

Per the study methods: For nucleated cells, counts were estimated from reference gene primer amplification. Generated by immunoSEQ multiplex PCR, the TCRdb table keeps only in-frame clones and is missing some. Clonal size and the V and J genes are those of that table, whereas D and trimming came from the DNA. The sample includes about 250,000 clones, roughly nine tenths seen only once; the top ten take 0.94%. The origin of this receptor is a woman in her 40s who had recovered from COVID-19. The genes are TRBV18 and TRBJ2-1; the match to TRBD2 covers 7 bases. Sequenced sample: peripheral blood. CDR3 amino acids: CASSSVGTISYGEQFF. CDR3 coding DNA: TGTGCCAGCTCGTCAGTCGGGACTATCTCCTACGGTGAGCAGTTCTTC.